One T cell receptor (beta chain) is described in this entry. Donors in the study were healthy people who gave bone marrow. Sampled while nominally healthy, donors likely had unrecorded immune exposures. The sample originates from a study of cytomegalovirus exposure and HLA in healthy donors. PCR involved 60 Vbeta and 13 Jbeta primers. Profiled with immunoSEQ multiplex PCR; TCRdb holds only in-frame clones, not every one. The sample records around 120,000 clones, roughly four fifths being singletons. The sample taken for sequencing was PBMCs. This sequence was found in a woman aged 40 to 50 in good health and CMV-seropositive.

CDR3 sequence (DNA): TGCGCCAGCAGCCAAGATATGGAGGTGCCGTCCTACGAGCAGTACTTC. Its protein product is CASSQDMEVPSYEQYF. The chain combines TRBV4-3 with TRBJ2-7, with D perhaps matching TRBD2 (5 bases). CDR1 and CDR2 from the germline V gene are LGHNA and YSLEER. With 0 bases removed from V and 1 base from J, the gap between germline ends came to 13 bases. The CDR3 extends over 16 amino acids.